This TCR beta chain is from a study of cytomegalovirus exposure and HLA in healthy donors. A few counts support this clone. The PCR contained 60 Vbeta and 13 Jbeta primers. Sequencing was performed with immunoSEQ multiplex PCR; in TCRdb, only in-frame clones are kept and a portion is missing. The repertoire includes 150,000 to 200,000 clones, approximately 80% of them detected once, and roughly 5.2% sits in the top ten. Germline loops: CDR1 MNHEY, CDR2 SVGAGI. The CDR3 length is 13 residues. V was pared by 7 bases and J by 0 bases, with 9 bases between. This TCR was sampled from a man younger than 35 in good health and CMV-seronegative. The rearrangement joins TRBV6-5 to TRBJ1-1, with no clear D. The specimen sequenced was PBMCs. CDR3: CASTTNMNTEAFF. CDR3 coding DNA: TGTGCCAGCACCACTAATATGAACACTGAAGCTTTCTTT.